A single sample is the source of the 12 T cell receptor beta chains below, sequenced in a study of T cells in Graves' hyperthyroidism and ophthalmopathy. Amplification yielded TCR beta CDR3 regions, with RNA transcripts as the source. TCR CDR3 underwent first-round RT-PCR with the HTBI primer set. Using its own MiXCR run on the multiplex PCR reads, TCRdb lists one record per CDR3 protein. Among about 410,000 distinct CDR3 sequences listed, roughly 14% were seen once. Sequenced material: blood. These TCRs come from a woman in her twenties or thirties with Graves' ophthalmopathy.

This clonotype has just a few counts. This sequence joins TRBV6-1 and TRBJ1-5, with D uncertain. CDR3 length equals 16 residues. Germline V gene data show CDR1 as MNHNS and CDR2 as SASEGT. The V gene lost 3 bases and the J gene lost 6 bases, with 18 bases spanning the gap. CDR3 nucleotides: TGTGCCAGCAGTGATACCGACACGAGCGGAGGTCAGCCCCAGCATTTT. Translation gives CASSDTDTSGGQPQHF.

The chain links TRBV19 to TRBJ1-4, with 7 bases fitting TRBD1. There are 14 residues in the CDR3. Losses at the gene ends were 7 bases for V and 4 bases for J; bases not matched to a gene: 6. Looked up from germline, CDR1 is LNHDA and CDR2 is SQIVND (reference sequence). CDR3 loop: CASTLGQLNEKLFF. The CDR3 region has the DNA TGTGCCAGTACCTTGGGACAGCTTAATGAAAAACTGTTTTTT.

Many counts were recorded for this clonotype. The DNA of the CDR3 is TGTGCCAGCACCCCCGCGCGGGGGACAGGGGAGACCCAGTACTTC. This sequence encodes CASTPARGTGETQYF. V usage is TRBV5-8 and J usage is TRBJ2-5; 9 nucleotides agree with TRBD1. The CDR3 consists of 15 residues. CDR1 and CDR2 (germline): SGHTS, YDEGEE. Unmatched junction bases numbered 11, after V lost 6 bases and J lost 5 bases.

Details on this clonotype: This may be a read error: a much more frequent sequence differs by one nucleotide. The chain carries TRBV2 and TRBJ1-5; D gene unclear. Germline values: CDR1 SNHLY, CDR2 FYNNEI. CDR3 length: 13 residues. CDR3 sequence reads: CASKSPGNQPKHF. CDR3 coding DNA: TGTGCCAGCAAGTCCCCAGGCAATCAGCCCAAGCATTTT.

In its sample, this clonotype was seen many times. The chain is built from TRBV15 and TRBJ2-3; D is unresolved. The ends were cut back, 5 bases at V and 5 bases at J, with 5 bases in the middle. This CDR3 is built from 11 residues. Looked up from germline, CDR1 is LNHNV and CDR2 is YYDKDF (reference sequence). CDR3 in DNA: TGTGCCACCAGCCTCGAAGATACGCAGTATTTT. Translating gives CATSLEDTQYF.

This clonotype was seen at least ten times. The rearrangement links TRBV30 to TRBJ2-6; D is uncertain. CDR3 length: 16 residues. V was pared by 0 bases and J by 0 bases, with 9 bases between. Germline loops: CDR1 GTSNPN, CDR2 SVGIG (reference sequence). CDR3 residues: CAWSVAVVSGANVLTF. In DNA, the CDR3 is TGTGCCTGGAGTGTTGCCGTCGTCTCTGGGGCCAACGTCCTGACTTTC.

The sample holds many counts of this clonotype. The CDR3 is CASNFGTSGPHEQFF. For the CDR3, the DNA is TGTGCCAGCAACTTCGGGACTAGCGGCCCCCATGAGCAGTTCTTC. V is TRBV3-1 and J is TRBJ2-1, with 11 bases fitting TRBD2. This CDR3 comprises 15 residues. V shed 7 bases, J shed 8 bases, and the junction held 10 bases outside the gene matches. Germline CDR1 reads LGHDT; CDR2 reads YNNKEL (reference sequence).

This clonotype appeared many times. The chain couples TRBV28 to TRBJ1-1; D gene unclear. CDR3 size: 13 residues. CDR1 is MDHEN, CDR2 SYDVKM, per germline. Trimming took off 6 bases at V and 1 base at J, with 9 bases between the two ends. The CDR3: CASSVTRNTEAFF. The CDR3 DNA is TGTGCCAGCAGCGTTACACGGAACACTGAAGCTTTCTTT.

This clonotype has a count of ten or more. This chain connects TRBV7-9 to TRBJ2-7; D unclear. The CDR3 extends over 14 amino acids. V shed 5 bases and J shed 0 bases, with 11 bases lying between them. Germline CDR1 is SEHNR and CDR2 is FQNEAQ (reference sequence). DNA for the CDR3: TGTGCCAGCAGCAGTAGGTCAACCTCCTACGAGCAGTACTTC. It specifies CASSSRSTSYEQYF.

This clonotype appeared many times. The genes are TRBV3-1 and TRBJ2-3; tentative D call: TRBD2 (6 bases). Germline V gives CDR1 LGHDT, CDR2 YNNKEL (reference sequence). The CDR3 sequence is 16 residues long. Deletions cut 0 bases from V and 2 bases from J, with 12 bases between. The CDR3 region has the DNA TGTGCCAGCAGCCAAGATAAGGCGGGGTACACAGATACGCAGTATTTT. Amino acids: CASSQDKAGYTDTQYF.

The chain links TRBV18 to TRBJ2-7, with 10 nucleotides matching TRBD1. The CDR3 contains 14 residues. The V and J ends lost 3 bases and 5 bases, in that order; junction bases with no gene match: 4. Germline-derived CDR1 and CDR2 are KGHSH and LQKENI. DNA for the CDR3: TGTGCCAGCTCACCGGGACAGGGGCCCGACGAGCAGTACTTC. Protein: CASSPGQGPDEQYF.

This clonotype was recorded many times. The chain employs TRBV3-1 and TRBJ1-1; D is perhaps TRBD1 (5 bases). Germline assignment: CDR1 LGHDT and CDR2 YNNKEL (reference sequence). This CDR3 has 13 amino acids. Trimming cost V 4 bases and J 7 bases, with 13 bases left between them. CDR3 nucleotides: TGTGCCAGCAGCCCACGCCCGGGGGTTGAAGCTTTCTTT. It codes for CASSPRPGVEAFF.